The 6 T cell receptor beta chains presented below share a single source sample, sequenced in a study of response to subunit inactivated influenza vaccine. TCRdb re-called the RT-PCR reads with MiXCR, one entry per CDR3 protein. The table includes hundreds of thousands of distinct CDR3 sequences, 16% detected once. Sequenced material: CD4+ T cells sorted from PBMCs, taken around 25 months after vaccination. These TCRs come from a man between 50 and 75 years old who received an inactivated influenza vaccine.

This CDR3 is CASSHRVGTGVKDTQYF. The CDR3 nucleotides read TGTGCCAGCAGCCACCGAGTTGGGACAGGGGTAAAAGATACGCAGTATTTT. The chain is built from TRBV6-5 and TRBJ2-3, with TRBD1 identical over 10 bases. The CDR3 contains 17 residues. Germline-derived CDR1 and CDR2 are MNHEY and SVGAGI. The ends lost 6 bases at V and 5 bases at J; junction bases unmatched: 14.

The table lists this clonotype with many counts. This chain uses TRBV5-5 with TRBJ2-5; possible D gene TRBD2, 5 bases. There are 16 residues in the CDR3. In germline, CDR1 is SGHKS, CDR2 YYEKEE (reference sequence). Trimming took off 1 base at V and 2 bases at J, with 15 bases between the two ends. The CDR3 loop is CASSLSPGTMQETQYF. The CDR3 DNA sequence: TGTGCCAGCAGCTTGTCCCCGGGAACGATGCAAGAGACCCAGTACTTC.

This clonotype was counted at least ten times. The chain uses TRBV5-1 and TRBJ2-1; TRBD2 might be the D (6 bases). CDR1 and CDR2 from the germline V gene are SGHRS and YFSETQ. This CDR3 spans 17 amino acids. V was clipped by 2 bases and J by 7 bases, with 22 bases between them. CDR3: CASSLQTGATSGNEQFF. CDR3 DNA: TGCGCCAGCAGCTTACAGACGGGAGCCACCTCCGGTAATGAGCAGTTCTTC.

J is TRBJ2-1 and V is TRBV4-3, with 8 bases matching TRBD1. The CDR3 sequence is 16 residues long. Per germline, CDR1 LGHNA and CDR2 YSLEER. Losses at the gene ends were 0 bases for V and 2 bases for J; bases not matched to a gene: 3. CDR3 region: CASSQDGTGAYNEQFF. Written as DNA, the CDR3 is TGCGCCAGCAGCCAAGATGGGACAGGAGCCTACAATGAGCAGTTCTTC.

The chain has TRBV5-5 and TRBJ2-7; TRBD1 is a possible D gene (6 bases). This CDR3 is 15 amino acids long. Germline V gives CDR1 SGHKS, CDR2 YYEKEE (reference sequence). V lost 0 bases, J lost 2 bases, and 12 bases lay in between. The DNA for the CDR3 is TGTGCCAGCAGCTTGGTGCAGGGGACACCCTACGAGCAGTACTTC. This codes for CASSLVQGTPYEQYF.

About this clonotype: This sequence may be a read error, since a much larger clone differs from it by one base. The chain's CDR3 is CAGSFGPYTGELFF. Written as DNA, the CDR3 is TGTGCCGGCAGTTTCGGGCCGTACACCGGGGAGCTGTTTTTT. The rearrangement links TRBV6-2 or TRBV6-3 to TRBJ2-2; no clear D gene. Germline lookup yields CDR1 MNHEY and CDR2 SVGEGT. CDR3 length equals 14 residues.